The rows below give T cell receptor beta chains drawn from one sample of a study of cytomegalovirus exposure and HLA in healthy donors. Libraries were prepared by immunoSEQ multiplex PCR; TCRdb keeps only in-frame clonotypes and omits some of them. The sample contains over 150,000 clones, over 80% of which appear only once. Material for sequencing was PBMCs. The receptors originated from a human donor in good health. CDR3s include the opening cysteine and the closing phenylalanine or tryptophan. The D gene is left open where the match is weak. A row's size may be missing; if present it is once, few, many or a size class.

V gene	clone size	J gene	D gene	CDR3 DNA	CDR3 protein
TRBV28	.	TRBJ2-5	.	TGTGCCAGCAGTCTTTCCGGCCAAGAGACCCAGTACTTC	CASSLSGQETQYF
TRBV6-5	.	TRBJ1-1	.	TGTGCCAGCAGCCCGGGAGCCTCCTGTGAAGCTTTCTTT	CASSPGASCEAFF
TRBV19	.	TRBJ1-2	.	TGTGCCAGTAGTATGGTCGGTTTCTATGGCTACACCTTC	CASSMVGFYGYTF
TRBV19	.	TRBJ1-1	TRBD1	TGTGCCAGTATCCCAGGGGGGACAGGGGGCATCACTGAAGCTTTCTTT	CASIPGGTGGITEAFF
TRBV4-3	.	TRBJ1-1	TRBD1	TGCGCCAGCAGCCACGCACGACAGGGGAACACTGAAGCTTTCTTT	CASSHARQGNTEAFF
TRBV11-2	.	TRBJ2-3	.	TGTGCCAGCAGCTTTATCACAGATACGCAGTATTTT	CASSFITDTQYF
TRBV4-1	.	TRBJ2-5	TRBD1	TGCGCCAGCAGCCAGGGGCAGGGGGAGCAGTACTTC	CASSQGQGEQYF
TRBV25-1	.	TRBJ2-7	TRBD2	TGTGCCAGCAGTGGCCAGCGGGGACGTAACTACGAGCAGTACTTC	CASSGQRGRNYEQYF
TRBV6-6	once	TRBJ2-2	TRBD2	TGTGCCAGCAGTTACGGGGCGGGGGGCAGTACCGGGGAGCTGTTTTTT	CASSYGAGGSTGELFF
TRBV7-2	.	TRBJ1-5	.	TGTGCCAGCAGCTTCCCCTATCAGCCCCAGCATTTT	CASSFPYQPQHF
TRBV6-1	.	TRBJ2-7	TRBD1	TGTGCCAGCAGTGAATGGGGGACAGGATCCTACGAGCAGTACTTC	CASSEWGTGSYEQYF
TRBV15	.	TRBJ2-2	TRBD2	TGTGCCACCAGCAGTCTAGCGGACCGGGAGCTGTTTTTT	CATSSLADRELFF
TRBV2	.	TRBJ1-1	.	TGTGCCAGCAGTGGGGGGGGCGGCACTGAAGCTTTCTTT	CASSGGGGTEAFF
TRBV7-9	once	TRBJ1-3	.	TGTGCCAGCAGCGAGTCTAGTAGCTCTGGAAACACCATATATTTT	CASSESSSSGNTIYF
TRBV5-1	.	TRBJ2-3	.	TGCGCCAGCTCGAGCACGGCGGGCACAGATACGCAGTATTTT	CASSSTAGTDTQYF
TRBV11-2	few	TRBJ2-3	.	TGTGCCAGCAGCCGGGGAGGGGGTGGCACAGATACGCAGTATTTT	CASSRGGGGTDTQYF
TRBV7-6	few	TRBJ2-2	TRBD1	TGTGCCAGCAGCAAGGGACAGGGGGGGAACACCGGGGAGCTGTTTTTT	CASSKGQGGNTGELFF
TRBV9	.	TRBJ2-7	TRBD2	TGTGCCAGCAGCGCGATTGGGGGGGCCTACGAGCAGTACTTC	CASSAIGGAYEQYF
TRBV5-6	once	TRBJ2-1	TRBD1	TGTGCCAGCAGCTTGACAGGGGCGAGTGAGCAGTTCTTC	CASSLTGASEQFF
TRBV5-1	.	TRBJ2-3	TRBD2	TGCGCCAGCAGCTTGGCAGGGCGGGGGGGCCCAGATACGCAGTATTTT	CASSLAGRGGPDTQYF
TRBV19	.	TRBJ1-6	TRBD1	TGTGCCAGTAATCAGGGGGGTAATTCACCCCTCCACTTT	CASNQGGNSPLHF
TRBV7-2	.	TRBJ2-7	TRBD2	TGTGCCAGCAGCCCGGGACTAGCGGGGGTCGAGCAGTACTTC	CASSPGLAGVEQYF
TRBV18	.	TRBJ1-2	TRBD1	TGTGCCAGCTTCTCCGGGACAGGGATCTCCATACGGGGCTACACCTTC	CASFSGTGISIRGYTF
TRBV19	.	TRBJ2-2	TRBD2	TGTGCCAGTAGTATAGGGGTGCAAGCGGGGGATTCATGGTCCACCGGGGAGCTGTTTTTT	CASSIGVQAGDSWSTGELFF
TRBV6-5	.	TRBJ1-2	.	TGTGCCAGCACCGACGGGGAGTATGGCTACACCTTC	CASTDGEYGYTF
TRBV5-6	.	TRBJ1-6	.	TGTGCCGGCACCCGGCGGCAGACTCAACATAATTCACCCCTCCACTTT	CAGTRRQTQHNSPLHF
TRBV11-3	.	TRBJ2-7	.	TGTGCCAGCAGCTTAGATCTTCCGGCGGGCGAGCAGTACTTC	CASSLDLPAGEQYF
TRBV6-6	.	TRBJ1-2	.	TGTGCCAGCAGACTTTCGACTGCCCCTTATGGCTACACCTTC	CASRLSTAPYGYTF
TRBV7-9	few	TRBJ2-1	.	TGTGCCAGCAGCTTAGGTCCTACCGAGCAGTTCTTC	CASSLGPTEQFF
TRBV5-1	.	TRBJ2-3	.	TGCGCCAGCAGCTTGGAGCTGAGCGACCGCACAGATACGCAGTATTTT	CASSLELSDRTDTQYF
TRBV7-7	once	TRBJ2-7	TRBD1	TGTGCTAGCAGCTTAGGGGGACAGGGGGAGCAGTACTTC	CASSLGGQGEQYF
TRBV11-2	.	TRBJ2-1	TRBD2	TGTGCCAGCAGCTTCGGCGGGGGGGCTAACAATGAGCAGTTCTTC	CASSFGGGANNEQFF
TRBV6-5	.	TRBJ1-2	.	TGTGCCAGCAGTTACTCCGGGGGAGGAAGGGCTGGCTACACCTTC	CASSYSGGGRAGYTF
TRBV6-5	.	TRBJ1-5	.	TGTGCCAGCAGCACTAGCTGGGTGGGCAATCAGCCCCAGCATTTT	CASSTSWVGNQPQHF
TRBV11-2	.	TRBJ1-1	.	TGTGCCAGCAGCGCACAGTTGGGGGGGTACACTGAAGCTTTCTTT	CASSAQLGGYTEAFF
TRBV19	.	TRBJ1-6	.	TGTGCCAGTAGAACAGGGAATTCACCCCTCCACTTT	CASRTGNSPLHF
TRBV9	.	TRBJ2-7	.	TGTGCCAGCAGCGTTAGTCACGGGTCGATGTACGAGCAGTACTTC	CASSVSHGSMYEQYF
TRBV5-6	once	TRBJ2-5	.	TGTGCCAGCAGCTTGGGTCTAGCTAGCGAGACCCAGTACTTC	CASSLGLASETQYF
TRBV10-3	.	TRBJ1-2	.	TGTGCCATCAAGGCCCACGAAGGGGTAGACTATGGCTACACCTTC	CAIKAHEGVDYGYTF
TRBV7-2	.	TRBJ1-1	.	TGTGCCAGCAGTCGCGGAATCGGCACTGAAGCTTTCTTT	CASSRGIGTEAFF
TRBV4-1	once	TRBJ1-5	TRBD1	TGCGCCAGCAGCCTAAGACAGGGTAAGGGCAATCAGCCCCAGCATTTT	CASSLRQGKGNQPQHF
TRBV5-4	.	TRBJ2-1	TRBD2	TGTGCCAGCAGCTCACGCGGGGGGGCCGGTGGGAATGAGCAGTTCTTC	CASSSRGGAGGNEQFF
TRBV5-6	.	TRBJ2-7	.	TGTGCCAGCAGCACACAGTCGGCCTACGAGCAGTACTTC	CASSTQSAYEQYF
TRBV10-3	.	TRBJ1-6	.	TGTGCCATCAGTGAGTCGTCAGGGAAGAATTCACCCCTCCACTTT	CAISESSGKNSPLHF
TRBV1	.	TRBJ2-7	.	TGCACCAGCAGCCCCCCCCTAGAAGCGAAAGGCTACGAGCAGTACTTC	CTSSPPLEAKGYEQYF
TRBV19	.	TRBJ1-2	.	TGTGCCAGTAGCCCTATACCGGGGGACAACTATGGCTACACCTTC	CASSPIPGDNYGYTF
TRBV7-9	once	TRBJ1-2	TRBD1	TGTGCCAGCAGCTACTCAGGGGGAGTCGCCTATGGCTACACCTTC	CASSYSGGVAYGYTF
TRBV5-1	.	TRBJ2-5	.	TGCGCCAGCAGCTTGGCCGGGAAGACCCAGTACTTC	CASSLAGKTQYF
TRBV6-5	.	TRBJ1-2	.	TGTGCCAGCAGATCGGACGGGGGGTATGGCTACACCTTC	CASRSDGGYGYTF
TRBV5-1	few	TRBJ1-5	TRBD1	TGCGCCAGCAGCTTGGACAGGGGACAGCCCCAGCATTTT	CASSLDRGQPQHF
TRBV4-3	.	TRBJ1-4	.	TGCGCCAGCAGCCAAGATTTTTTAATAGGGGATAATGAAAAACTGTTTTTT	CASSQDFLIGDNEKLFF
TRBV18	.	TRBJ2-2	.	TGTGCCAGCTCCTTAACGAACACCGGGGAGCTGTTTTTT	CASSLTNTGELFF
TRBV4-2	.	TRBJ2-1	TRBD2	TGTGCCAGCAGCCAAGCGGGGGGGTCGGGGAATGAGCAGTTCTTC	CASSQAGGSGNEQFF